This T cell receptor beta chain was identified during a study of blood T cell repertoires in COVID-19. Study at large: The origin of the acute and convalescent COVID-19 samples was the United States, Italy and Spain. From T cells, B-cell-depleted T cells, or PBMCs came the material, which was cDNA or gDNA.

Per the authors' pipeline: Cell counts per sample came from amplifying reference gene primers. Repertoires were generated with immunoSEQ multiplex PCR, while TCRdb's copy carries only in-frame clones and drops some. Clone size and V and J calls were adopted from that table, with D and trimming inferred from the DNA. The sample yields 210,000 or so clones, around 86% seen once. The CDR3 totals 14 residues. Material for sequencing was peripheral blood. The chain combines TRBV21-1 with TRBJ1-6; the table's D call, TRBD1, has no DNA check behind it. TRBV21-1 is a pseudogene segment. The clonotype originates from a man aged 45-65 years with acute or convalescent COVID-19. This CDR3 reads CASSSGPSHSALHF. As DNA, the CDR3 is TGTGCCAGCAGCTCAGGGCCTTCCCATTCGGCCCTCCACTTT.